A single sample is the source of the 3 T cell receptor beta chains below, sequenced in a study of regulatory T cells in long-lasting Graves disease. Arm-PCR of CDR3 regions and iRepertoire HTBI primers were used to build TCR beta libraries. TCRdb fed the multiplex PCR reads into MiXCR, producing one record per CDR3 protein. The table records 550,000 to 600,000 distinct CDR3 sequences, around 16% of them present only once. Stated time point: newly diagnosed GD, antithyroid drugs for less than 3 months. From PBMCs, RNA was extracted and then used to make the TCR library. This sample also belongs to another study, concerning T cells in Graves' hyperthyroidism and ophthalmopathy.

The source was peripheral blood mononuclear cells (PBMCs), collected at new diagnosis, from a patient treated with antithyroid drugs. The receptor source for this set is a man in his late teens or twenties with Graves disease.

Turning to this clonotype: A read error may account for a junction end that differs from germline. The rearrangement uses TRBV13 and TRBJ2-3; 7 bases agree with TRBD2. The germline CDR1 and CDR2 sequences are PRHDT and FYEKMQ (reference sequence). The CDR3 sequence is 13 residues long. CDR3 sequence: CASSFREADRQYF. In DNA, the CDR3 is TGTGCCAGCAGCTTTCGGGAGGCAGATAGGCAGTATTTT.

With respect to this clonotype: It may be a read error: a sequence one base away is much more abundant. The conserved closing phenylalanine or tryptophan is absent in this CDR3, likely reflecting a read error. The V and J genes are TRBV11-1 and TRBJ2-1, with D possibly matching TRBD1 (6 bases). V lost 0 bases, J lost 1 base, and 7 bases lay in between. There are 15 residues in the CDR3. Germline CDR1 is SGHAT and CDR2 is FQDESV (reference sequence). CDR3 amino acids: CASSLARGSYNEQFS. CDR3 DNA: TGTGCCAGCAGCTTAGCCAGGGGATCCTACAATGAGCAGTTCTCC.

This clonotype was picked up many times. The chain employs TRBV7-8 and TRBJ1-2, with D maybe TRBD1 (5 bases). V lost 3 bases, J lost 7 bases, and 15 bases lay in between. Germline V gene sequence: CDR1 SGHVS, CDR2 FQNEAQ. The CDR3 extends over 14 amino acids. The CDR3, as DNA: TGTGCCAGCAGCTTTCCTCCGGACGGGGGTGGCTACACCTTC. It yields the protein CASSFPPDGGGYTF.